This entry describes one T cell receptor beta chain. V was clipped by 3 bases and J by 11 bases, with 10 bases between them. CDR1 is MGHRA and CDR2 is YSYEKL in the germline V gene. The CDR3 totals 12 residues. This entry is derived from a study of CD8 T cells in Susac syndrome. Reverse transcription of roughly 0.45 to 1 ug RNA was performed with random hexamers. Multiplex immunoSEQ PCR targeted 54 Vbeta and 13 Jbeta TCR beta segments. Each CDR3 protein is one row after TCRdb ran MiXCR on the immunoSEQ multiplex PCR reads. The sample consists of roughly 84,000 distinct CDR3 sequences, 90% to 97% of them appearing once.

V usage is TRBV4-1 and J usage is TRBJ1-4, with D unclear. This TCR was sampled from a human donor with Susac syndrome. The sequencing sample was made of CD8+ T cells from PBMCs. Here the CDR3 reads CASSHTAGKLFF. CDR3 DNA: TGCGCCAGCAGCCATACAGCTGGGAAACTGTTTTTT.